Listed below are T cell receptor beta chains from one sample, sequenced in a study of beta chain features in type 1 diabetes. The assay was immunoSEQ multiplex PCR, and TCRdb's table has in-frame clones only and misses some. Among under 250,000 clones, 25% to 30% were seen once, and the ten largest hold around 4%. What was sequenced was central memory CD4+ T cells from blood. These receptor sequences come from a man aged 25-45 years in good health. Each CDR3 is given with its conserved first and last residue. A D gene is named only where the DNA matches it firmly. Expanded clones get a size class; other rows say once, few or many, or leave the size out.

D gene,J gene,clone size,V gene,CDR3 DNA,CDR3 protein
.,TRBJ1-6,many,TRBV19,TGTGCCAGTAGTATACTGGATTCACCCCTCCACTTT,CASSILDSPLHF
.,TRBJ2-3,few,TRBV5-1,TGCGCCAGCAGCTTGGTAGCAGGGAGCGCAGATACGCAGTATTTT,CASSLVAGSADTQYF
.,TRBJ1-1,.,TRBV6-1,TGTGCCAGCAGTGGGCAGGGGCCGAACACTGAAGCTTTCTTT,CASSGQGPNTEAFF
.,TRBJ2-7,.,TRBV30,TGTGCCTGTCAGAACTGGGTCCGGGACGAGCAGTACTTC,CACQNWVRDEQYF
TRBD2,TRBJ2-5,few,TRBV7-8,TGTGCCAGCAGCCCTTCCACGCCGGGACTAGCGGGGGGGAGTCAAGAGACCCAGTACTTC,CASSPSTPGLAGGSQETQYF
TRBD1,TRBJ2-5,.,TRBV11-2,TGTGCCAGCAGCTTGGGACAGAAGCAAGAGACCCAGTACTTC,CASSLGQKQETQYF
.,TRBJ2-1,few,TRBV5-4,TGTGCCAGCAGCTTGGGGGGCGGGATCTGGAATGAGCAGTTCTTC,CASSLGGGIWNEQFF
TRBD1,TRBJ1-5,many,TRBV7-8,TGTGCCAGCAGCCCATATGGAGGGGGCTGGAGCAATCAGCCCCAGCATTTT,CASSPYGGGWSNQPQHF
TRBD2,TRBJ2-1,.,TRBV2,TGTGCCAGCATGGCTAGCGGGGGCCGTTACAATGAGCAGTTCTTC,CASMASGGRYNEQFF
.,TRBJ2-3,.,TRBV7-8,TGTGCCAGCAGTCAGACGAACACAGATACGCAGTATTTT,CASSQTNTDTQYF
.,TRBJ2-3,.,TRBV29-1,TGCAGCGTGGGAGATGGCACAGATACGCAGTATTTT,CSVGDGTDTQYF
.,TRBJ2-5,.,TRBV25-1,TGTGCCAGCAGTGGTGGGTTAGGGAGTGCGAAGACCCAGTACTTC,CASSGGLGSAKTQYF
.,TRBJ2-4,many,TRBV29-1,TGCAGCGTTGAAGATCGCTCAGGGCTCATTCAGTACTTC,CSVEDRSGLIQYF
.,TRBJ2-2,.,TRBV5-4,TGTGCCAGCAGCCCACGGCGCGGGTGGGCCGGGGAGCTGTTTTTT,CASSPRRGWAGELFF
TRBD1,TRBJ2-2,.,TRBV11-3,TGTGCCAGCAGCTTAAGCAGGACAGGGCGAACCGGGGAGCTGTTTTTT,CASSLSRTGRTGELFF
TRBD2,TRBJ2-1,.,TRBV5-1,TGCGCCAGCAGCTTATCGGGAGGGTCTTACAATGAGCAGTTCTTC,CASSLSGGSYNEQFF
.,TRBJ2-1,few,TRBV2,TGTGCCAGCAGTCTCCAGTCGAGAGATAAGGGGTTCTTC,CASSLQSRDKGFF
.,TRBJ1-3,.,TRBV6-1,TGTGCCAGCAGTGAAGTCGGCCAGGTCAACACCATATATTTT,CASSEVGQVNTIYF
.,TRBJ2-3,.,TRBV7-8,TGTGCCGGGCGTAGCTTAGCACGGGATACGCAGTATTTT,CAGRSLARDTQYF
.,TRBJ2-5,few,TRBV6-5,TGTGCCAGCAGTTATGCGTCAGGTGTAGAGACCCAGTACTTC,CASSYASGVETQYF
.,TRBJ2-1,few,TRBV2,TGTGCCAGCAGTGACTTCAACAATGAGCAGTTCTTC,CASSDFNNEQFF
.,TRBJ1-1,few,TRBV27,TGTGCCAGCAGTTTAGCCTACGGATCTGAAGCTTTCTTT,CASSLAYGSEAFF
TRBD1,TRBJ1-3,.,TRBV30,TGTGCCTGGGACGACAGGGCCACTGGAAACACCATATATTTT,CAWDDRATGNTIYF
.,TRBJ1-1,.,TRBV15,TGTGCCACCAGCAGAGACCTACACAGGGAAGCTTTCTTT,CATSRDLHREAFF
TRBD1,TRBJ2-4,.,TRBV5-1,TGCGCCAGCAGCCCGGGACAGGGGTACAAAAACATTCAGTACTTC,CASSPGQGYKNIQYF
.,TRBJ2-1,many,TRBV27,TGTGCCAGCGGCAGAGTTTTCTCCTACAATGAGCAGTTCTTC,CASGRVFSYNEQFF
.,TRBJ1-5,.,TRBV19,TGTGCCAGTAGTATCACCAGCGGGGCCCAGCCCCAGCATTTT,CASSITSGAQPQHF
.,TRBJ2-5,few,TRBV5-6,TGTGCCAGCAGCTTGACAGGTTCTGAGACCCAGTACTTC,CASSLTGSETQYF
.,TRBJ1-5,.,TRBV6-1,TGTGCCAGCAGTGAATGGGATCAGCCCCAGCATTTT,CASSEWDQPQHF
.,TRBJ2-1,many,TRBV7-6,TGTGCCAGCAGCTTAGCGTTCGAGACAGGGAGGGGCAATGAGCAGTTCTTC,CASSLAFETGRGNEQFF
.,TRBJ2-3,.,TRBV5-1,TGCGCCAGCAGCTTGGGGTTACTTTCTAGCACAGATACGCAGTATTTT,CASSLGLLSSTDTQYF